This T cell receptor beta chain was sequenced in a study of low-dose radiotherapy and immunotherapy resistance in tumors. Whole-study context: On a schedule of every two weeks, intravenous cyclophosphamide at a dose of 200 mg/m2 was delivered one day before each radiation and immunotherapy administration.

Described time point: after trial treatment. Treatment meaning: LDRT plus nivolumab, ipilimumab, low-dose cyclophosphamide and aspirin (RACIN trial). Primers targeting TRAV and TRBV primed first-strand cDNA, covering alpha and beta chains. TCRs were amplified for 15 to 25 PCR cycles with a constant-region primer and V-primer adapter. In vitro transcription amplified the mRNA that had been isolated. Via MiXCR, TCRdb re-called the reads, giving one row per CDR3 protein. Seen here are around 100,000 distinct CDR3 sequences, under 25% observed once, and the top ten hold approximately 4%. The sequence came from a male donor with prostate cancer. The sequences come from PBMCs, collected after low-dose radiotherapy plus immunotherapy.

CDR3 nucleotide sequence: TGTGCCAGCAGTCGTGACCGGGACCCTGAAGCTTTCTTT. Protein sequence: CASSRDRDPEAFF. The V gene is TRBV5-4, the J gene TRBJ1-1, with a tentative D call TRBD1 (5 bases). Trimming took 5 bases from V and 6 from J, leaving 14 bases between them. CDR3 length: 13 amino acids. CDR1 is SGHNT, CDR2 YYREEE, per germline (reference sequence).